These 17 T cell receptor beta chains were sequenced from one sample in a study of cytomegalovirus exposure and HLA in healthy donors. Method: immunoSEQ multiplex PCR; TCRdb's copy keeps in-frame clones and lacks some. Counted here are over 200,000 clones, around 86% occurring once; the ten biggest clones make up roughly 2%. Sequencing was done on a sample of PBMCs. The receptors originated from a young woman in good health and CMV-seropositive.

The count of this clone is one. The chain is built from TRBV7-9 and TRBJ2-7; possible D gene TRBD2, 6 bases. The CDR3 is 14 amino acids. V was pared by 5 bases and J by 4 bases, with 15 bases between. Germline CDR1 and CDR2: SEHNR and FQNEAQ (reference sequence). The CDR3 nucleotides are TGTGCCAGCAGCGACCGGGACTGGGGGTACGAGCAGTACTTC. It specifies CASSDRDWGYEQYF.

V is TRBV9 and J is TRBJ2-2; 7 bases line up with TRBD2. CDR3 length: 16 residues. The germline V gene encodes CDR1 SGDLS and CDR2 YYNGEE. V gave up 1 base and J gave up 4 bases; unmatched junction bases: 7. The CDR3 region has the DNA TGTGCCAGCAGCGTACTACGGGAGGCAATCACCGGGGAGCTGTTTTTT. Translating it yields CASSVLREAITGELFF.

The gene calls are TRBV2 and TRBJ1-4, with 8 bases lining up with TRBD1. The CDR3 length is 16 residues. Germline CDR1 is SNHLY and CDR2 is FYNNEI. V trimming: 2 bases; J trimming: 6 bases; junction bases outside the gene matches: 8. The CDR3 nucleotides read TGTGCCAGCAGTGAACAGGGGGCACAGGGGGATGAAAAACTGTTTTTT. Translation gives CASSEQGAQGDEKLFF. Supplemented by reference TRBV2 and TRBJ1-4, the full variable domain reads EPEVTQTPSHQVTQMGQEVILRCVPISNHLYFYWYRQILGQKVEFLVSFYNNEISEKSEIFDDQFSVERPDGSNFTLKIRSTKLEDSAMYFCASSEQGAQGDEKLFFGSGTQLSVL.

The count of this clone is one. The chain combines TRBV4-2 with TRBJ2-7; D ambiguous. Per germline, CDR1 LGHNA and CDR2 YNFKEQ. The CDR3 consists of 18 residues. V was trimmed by 0 bases and J by 2 bases, leaving 20 bases between them. The CDR3: CASSQDPPPSMVPYEQYF. Written as DNA, the CDR3 is TGTGCCAGCAGCCAAGATCCACCGCCTAGTATGGTTCCCTACGAGCAGTACTTC.

This chain uses TRBV5-6 with TRBJ2-7, with TRBD1 matching over 9 bases. Germline values: CDR1 SGHDT, CDR2 YYEEEE. CDR3 length equals 15 residues. V lost 2 bases, J lost 0 bases, and 3 bases stayed unmatched. The CDR3 sequence: CASSLQGASSYEQYF. DNA for the CDR3: TGTGCCAGCAGCTTACAGGGGGCTAGCTCCTACGAGCAGTACTTC.

In this sample, this clone turned up once. The rearrangement uses TRBV19 and TRBJ2-7; the match to TRBD2 covers 9 bases. CDR3 length equals 17 residues. Germline V gene lookup returns CDR1 LNHDA and CDR2 SQIVND (reference sequence). V lost 3 bases to trimming and J lost 0 bases; unmatched junction nucleotides: 9. This chain's CDR3 is CASSMVSLAGRSYEQYF. CDR3 DNA: TGTGCCAGTAGTATGGTATCCCTAGCGGGACGCTCCTACGAGCAGTACTTC. Combining the CDR3 with reference TRBV19 and TRBJ2-7 gives the whole variable domain DGGITQSPKYLFRKEGQNVTLSCEQNLNHDAMYWYRQDPGQGLRLIYYSQIVNDFQKGDIAEGYSVSREKKESFPLTVTSAQKNPTAFYLCASSMVSLAGRSYEQYFGPGTRLTVT.

V and J are TRBV7-9 and TRBJ2-1, with 8 bases lining up with TRBD2. Losses at the gene ends were 1 base for V and 0 bases for J; bases not matched to a gene: 5. The CDR3 is 17 amino acids. Germline-derived CDR1 and CDR2 are SEHNR and FQNEAQ (reference sequence). CDR3 coding DNA: TGTGCCAGCAGCTTAGAGGGTCTAGCGGGCTCCTACAATGAGCAGTTCTTC. Its protein is CASSLEGLAGSYNEQFF.

The chain carries TRBV27 and TRBJ2-5; D is unclear. The germline CDR1 and CDR2 sequences are MNHEY and SMNVEV (reference sequence). V lost 4 bases and J 1 base, leaving 10 bases between the germline ends. The CDR3 sequence is 14 residues long. The CDR3 region is CASSYRQSQETQYF. CDR3 coding DNA: TGTGCCAGCAGTTATAGACAAAGCCAAGAGACCCAGTACTTC.

This CDR3 reads CASSYREIQETQYF. The CDR3 DNA reads TGCGCCAGCAGCTACCGGGAGATCCAAGAGACCCAGTACTTC. The genes are TRBV5-1 and TRBJ2-5; D might be TRBD2 (6 bases). CDR3 length equals 14 residues. V was cut by 3 bases and J by 1 base, with 10 bases left in between. The germline V gene has CDR1 SGHRS and CDR2 YFSETQ.

The chain couples TRBV30 to TRBJ2-6; TRBD1 matches at 7 bases. The V gene end was trimmed by 3 bases and the J gene end by 4 bases; junction bases not matched to a gene: 15. CDR3 length: 18 residues. Per the germline V gene, CDR1 is GTSNPN and CDR2 is SVGIG (reference sequence). The CDR3 DNA is TGTGCCTGGAGCAAAGGGGGCGCACTCGTATCCGGGGCCAACGTCCTGACTTTC. Translating it yields CAWSKGGALVSGANVLTF.

The chain has TRBV10-1 and TRBJ1-3, with TRBD1 identical over 8 bases. The V gene's germline CDR1 is WNHNN and CDR2 SYGVQD (reference sequence). The trim removed 4 bases at V and 5 bases at J, leaving 4 bases unmatched. The length of the CDR3 is 14 residues. CDR3 in amino acids: CASSAGTGRNTIYF. CDR3 bases: TGCGCCAGCAGTGCGGGGACAGGCCGAAACACCATATATTTT.

This chain uses TRBV5-1 with TRBJ2-7; D might be TRBD1 (6 bases). Germline V CDR1 and CDR2: SGHRS, YFSETQ. CDR3 length: 15 amino acids. Trimming left V 0 bases short and J 2 bases short, with 12 bases between. The CDR3 bases are TGCGCCAGCAGCTTGGGCCCAGGGGAACCCTACGAGCAGTACTTC. This translates into CASSLGPGEPYEQYF.

The V gene is TRBV7-9, the J gene TRBJ1-5; the match to TRBD1 covers 8 bases. This CDR3 contains 15 residues. Looked up from germline, CDR1 is SEHNR and CDR2 is FQNEAQ (reference sequence). Trimming took 1 base from V and 7 from J; bases not matched to a gene: 6. The CDR3 DNA reads as TGTGCCAGCAGCTTAGGGGCAGGGGGCGGCCAGCCCCAGCATTTT. Its protein product is CASSLGAGGGQPQHF. The full variable domain, in which reference TRBV7-9 and TRBJ1-5 provide the parts outside the CDR3, is DTGVSQNPRHKITKRGQNVTFRCDPISEHNRLYWYRQTLGQGPEFLTYFQNEAQLEKSRLLSDRFSAERPKGSFSTLEIQRTEQGDSAMYLCASSLGAGGGQPQHFGDGTRLSIL.

The genes are TRBV19 and TRBJ2-1; tentative D call: TRBD2 (5 bases). The CDR3 totals 15 residues. Between the trimmed V and J ends, which lost 5 bases and 4 bases, there was a span of 15 bases. The germline CDR1 and CDR2 sequences are LNHDA and SQIVND (reference sequence). The CDR3 is CASSLGPRGYNEQFF. The CDR3 nucleotides are TGTGCCAGTAGTCTGGGCCCTCGAGGGTACAATGAGCAGTTCTTC.

The genes are TRBV15 and TRBJ2-1; the match to TRBD1 covers 9 bases. The ends lost 4 bases at V and 4 bases at J; junction bases unmatched: 8. Germline V gene data show CDR1 as LNHNV and CDR2 as YYDKDF (reference sequence). The CDR3 is 16 residues long. The CDR3 DNA sequence: TGTGCCACCAGCACCAGACAGGGGGGGCTTTACAATGAGCAGTTCTTC. Its translation: CATSTRQGGLYNEQFF.

Points on this clone: The junction shows a germline mismatch at one end, possibly a read error. The chain uses TRBV28 and TRBJ2-7; TRBD1 is a possible D gene (7 bases). Germline V lookup: CDR1 MDHEN, CDR2 SYDVKM. This CDR3 is built from 12 residues. The CDR3 region is CASSSGGTAIFF. CDR3 in DNA: TGTGCCAGCAGTTCGGGCGGGACAGCAATATTCTTC. The full variable domain, its missing parts supplied by reference TRBV28 and TRBJ2-7, is DVKVTQSSRYLVKRTGEKVFLECVQDMDHENMFWYRQDPGLGLRLIYFSYDVKMKEKGDIPEGYSVSREKKERFSLILESASTNQTSMYLCASSSGGTAIFFGPGTRLTVT.

This chain's CDR3 is CASSPSPPGTGSGELFF. For the CDR3, the DNA is TGTGCCAGCAGCCCGTCCCCTCCCGGGACAGGGTCCGGGGAGCTGTTTTTT. This chain uses TRBV16 with TRBJ2-2, with 9 bases fitting TRBD1. Germline lookup yields CDR1 KGHSY and CDR2 FQNENV. V lost 4 bases to trimming and J lost 6 bases; unmatched junction nucleotides: 12. This CDR3 is 17 amino acids long.